The rows below give T cell receptor beta chains drawn from one sample of a study of shared clonotypes between healthy human individuals. Clones were read by immunoSEQ multiplex PCR, and TCRdb kept only the in-frame ones, dropping some. The table has about 1.1 million clones, 70% to 80% seen once. Sequencing was carried out using memory CD4+ T cells from PBMCs. The receptors come from a man between 18 and 29 years old in good health. Some clones in this sample may be carry-over from other donors' samples. Both conserved end residues are part of each CDR3. A D gene is named only where the DNA matches it firmly. Size values are once, few and many counts, or a class for expanded clones, and some rows have none.

DNA: TGTGCCAGCAGTCGACAGGGGGCGGACGACGAGCAGTACTTC
CDR3: CASSRQGADDEQYF
D: TRBD1
size: few
J: TRBJ2-7
V: TRBV2

DNA: TGTGCCAGCAGCTCCGGACTAGCGGAAGATACGCAGTATTTT
CDR3: CASSSGLAEDTQYF
D: TRBD2
size: NA
J: TRBJ2-3
V: TRBV7-3

DNA: TGTGCCACCAGCAGAAGCCAGGGTAGCAATCAGCCCCAGCATTTT
CDR3: CATSRSQGSNQPQHF
D: NA
size: few
J: TRBJ1-5
V: TRBV15

DNA: TGTGCCAGCAGTCAGGGGGACGAACGATATGGCTACACCTTC
CDR3: CASSQGDERYGYTF
D: TRBD1
size: NA
J: TRBJ1-2
V: TRBV28

DNA: TGTGCCACGCAGGGGACTAGCGGGAGCCCCGGGGAGCTGTTTTTT
CDR3: CATQGTSGSPGELFF
D: TRBD2
size: NA
J: TRBJ2-2
V: TRBV10-3

DNA: TGTGCCAGCAGCTCCCACGGACTAGCGGGAAACACCGGGGAGCTGTTTTTT
CDR3: CASSSHGLAGNTGELFF
D: TRBD2
size: once
J: TRBJ2-2
V: TRBV11-3

DNA: TGTGCCAGCTCGAGAGCGGGAGGAGGCACAGATACGCAGTATTTT
CDR3: CASSRAGGGTDTQYF
D: TRBD2
size: once
J: TRBJ2-3
V: TRBV18

DNA: TGTGCCAGCAGCTTGGGCGGGAGTAATCCCGGATCCTACAATGAGCAGTTCTTC
CDR3: CASSLGGSNPGSYNEQFF
D: TRBD2
size: NA
J: TRBJ2-1
V: TRBV7-3

DNA: TGTGCCAGCAGCCAGGGACAGGGGGAACCAAGAGCTTTCTTT
CDR3: CASSQGQGEPRAFF
D: TRBD1
size: NA
J: TRBJ1-1
V: TRBV7-9

DNA: TGTGCCAGCAGTGATTCGGGAGGGCCCGGGGAGCTGTTTTTT
CDR3: CASSDSGGPGELFF
D: TRBD2
size: NA
J: TRBJ2-2
V: TRBV6-1

DNA: TGCGCCAGCAGCGTACACAGGGGGCAAGCTTTCTTT
CDR3: CASSVHRGQAFF
D: TRBD1
size: NA
J: TRBJ1-1
V: TRBV5-1

DNA: TGTGCCAGCAGTTTAACTCCGCGACGGCGGATGAACACTGAAGCTTTCTTT
CDR3: CASSLTPRRRMNTEAFF
D: NA
size: NA
J: TRBJ1-1
V: TRBV28

DNA: TGTGCCAGCAGCTTAGAGGGACGCGGGAGCTCCTACAATGAGCAGTTCTTC
CDR3: CASSLEGRGSSYNEQFF
D: TRBD2
size: NA
J: TRBJ2-1
V: TRBV7-2

DNA: TGTGCCAGCAGCTTATCAGGTGGGCTCCACACAGATACGCAGTATTTT
CDR3: CASSLSGGLHTDTQYF
D: NA
size: NA
J: TRBJ2-3
V: TRBV7-9

DNA: TGCGCCTCTTCCCCGTGGGACAGTTCCTACGAGCAGTACTTC
CDR3: CASSPWDSSYEQYF
D: TRBD1
size: NA
J: TRBJ2-7
V: TRBV10-1

DNA: TGTGCCAGCAATTCCGGCAGCGACTGGGAGCAGTACTTC
CDR3: CASNSGSDWEQYF
D: NA
size: NA
J: TRBJ2-7
V: TRBV28

DNA: TGTGCCAGCAGCTTAAATCGGGGAACCGGGGAGCTGTTTTTT
CDR3: CASSLNRGTGELFF
D: NA
size: NA
J: TRBJ2-2
V: TRBV7-3

DNA: TGTGCCAGCACCTTAATTCAAAACTATGGCTACACCTTC
CDR3: CASTLIQNYGYTF
D: NA
size: NA
J: TRBJ1-2
V: TRBV28

DNA: TGTGCCAGCAGTGAGGTTGCAGTGGAGGGTGGCTACACCTTC
CDR3: CASSEVAVEGGYTF
D: NA
size: NA
J: TRBJ1-2
V: TRBV2

DNA: TGCGCCAGCAGGGGCCAGGGGCGGCACACCATATATTTT
CDR3: CASRGQGRHTIYF
D: NA
size: NA
J: TRBJ1-3
V: TRBV5-1

DNA: TGTGCCAGCAGTCCCGTGGTGGGGGCTGGCTACACCTTC
CDR3: CASSPVVGAGYTF
D: NA
size: few
J: TRBJ1-2
V: TRBV28

DNA: TGTGCCAGCAGCCGCAACTATGGCTACACCTTC
CDR3: CASSRNYGYTF
D: NA
size: NA
J: TRBJ1-2
V: TRBV28

DNA: TGTGCCAGCAGCAAACCCGGACCAAAAACCGGGGAGCTGTTTTTT
CDR3: CASSKPGPKTGELFF
D: NA
size: NA
J: TRBJ2-2
V: TRBV5-6

DNA: TGTGCCAGCAGCCAATATGAGGATCAGCCCCAGCATTTT
CDR3: CASSQYEDQPQHF
D: NA
size: NA
J: TRBJ1-5
V: TRBV14

DNA: TGTGCCAGCAGTCCCCACAGGGATCCTAACTATGGCTACACCTTC
CDR3: CASSPHRDPNYGYTF
D: NA
size: NA
J: TRBJ1-2
V: TRBV6-1

DNA: TGCGCCAGCAGACCCGCCCCGGGAGGGGAAAAACTGTTTTTT
CDR3: CASRPAPGGEKLFF
D: NA
size: NA
J: TRBJ1-4
V: TRBV5-1

DNA: TGTGCCAGCAGCGCTGGAGGGTGGCAGTACTTC
CDR3: CASSAGGWQYF
D: NA
size: NA
J: TRBJ2-7
V: TRBV11-2

DNA: TGTGCCAGCAGCACCAGTGTGAACACTGAAGCTTTCTTT
CDR3: CASSTSVNTEAFF
D: NA
size: many
J: TRBJ1-1
V: TRBV7-3

DNA: TGTGCCAGCTCACCGTTAAACGTGGGACTAGCGGGATCCGGGGAGCTGTTTTTT
CDR3: CASSPLNVGLAGSGELFF
D: TRBD2
size: NA
J: TRBJ2-2
V: TRBV18

DNA: TGTGCCAGCAGAACTTCCAGGGGAAGGAACTATGGCTACACCTTC
CDR3: CASRTSRGRNYGYTF
D: NA
size: NA
J: TRBJ1-2
V: TRBV27

DNA: TGCGCCAGCAGCACCATTGGGCTCTACAATGAGCAGTTCTTC
CDR3: CASSTIGLYNEQFF
D: NA
size: NA
J: TRBJ2-1
V: TRBV5-1

DNA: TGCGCCAGCAGCTGGGGGTCGAGGTGGAGGAACACTGAAGCTTTCTTT
CDR3: CASSWGSRWRNTEAFF
D: NA
size: NA
J: TRBJ1-1
V: TRBV5-1

DNA: TGTGCCAGCAGCTCTAAAGGGACTAGCGGGAGGGGCCTCTTGTACGAGCAGTACTTC
CDR3: CASSSKGTSGRGLLYEQYF
D: TRBD2
size: NA
J: TRBJ2-7
V: TRBV7-8

DNA: TGTGCCAGCAGTGAGGGGCTAGCGGCCCAAGAGACCCAGTACTTC
CDR3: CASSEGLAAQETQYF
D: TRBD2
size: NA
J: TRBJ2-5
V: TRBV25-1

DNA: TGTGCCAGCAGCTCCTCCCTAGCGGGAGCCCAGGATACGCAGTATTTT
CDR3: CASSSSLAGAQDTQYF
D: TRBD2
size: NA
J: TRBJ2-3
V: TRBV9

DNA: TGTGCCTGGAACGTCCAGACAGGGTCTGAAGCTTTCTTT
CDR3: CAWNVQTGSEAFF
D: TRBD1
size: few
J: TRBJ1-1
V: TRBV30

DNA: TGTGCCAGGACCCGGAGTACGGCACCAGATACGCAGTATTTT
CDR3: CARTRSTAPDTQYF
D: NA
size: NA
J: TRBJ2-3
V: TRBV2

DNA: TGTGCCAGCACCGACATCGGGGGGACTGAAGCTTTCTTT
CDR3: CASTDIGGTEAFF
D: NA
size: NA
J: TRBJ1-1
V: TRBV21-1

DNA: TGCGCCAGCAGCAAACAGGGTGGGAACACTGAAGCTTTCTTT
CDR3: CASSKQGGNTEAFF
D: NA
size: NA
J: TRBJ1-1
V: TRBV5-1